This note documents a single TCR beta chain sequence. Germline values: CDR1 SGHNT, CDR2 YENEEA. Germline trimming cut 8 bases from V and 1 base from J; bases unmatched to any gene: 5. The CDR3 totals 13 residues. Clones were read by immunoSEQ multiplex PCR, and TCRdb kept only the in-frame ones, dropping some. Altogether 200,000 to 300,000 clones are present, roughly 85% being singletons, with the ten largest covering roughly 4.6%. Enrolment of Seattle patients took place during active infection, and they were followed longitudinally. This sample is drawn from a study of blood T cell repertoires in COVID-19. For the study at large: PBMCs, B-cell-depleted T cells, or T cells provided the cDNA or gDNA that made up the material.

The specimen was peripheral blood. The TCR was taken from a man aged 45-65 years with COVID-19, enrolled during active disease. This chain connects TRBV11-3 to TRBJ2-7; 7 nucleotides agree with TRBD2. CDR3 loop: CASRSGVSYEQYF. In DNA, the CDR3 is TGTGCCAGCCGAAGCGGGGTTTCCTACGAGCAGTACTTC.